These 11 T cell receptor beta chains originate from one sample sequenced in a study of a mutant IDH1 vaccine in newly diagnosed glioma. Assay: immunoSEQ multiplex PCR; the TCRdb copy retains only in-frame clones and omits some. Of 30,000 to 45,000 clones listed, roughly 80% are singletons. Their specific antigens are unknown. Described time point: week 11, during vaccination. It was 300 ug of mutant IDH1 20-mer peptide that made up each vaccine dose, given with topical imiquimod. This sample comprised peripheral blood mononuclear cells (PBMCs), obtained from a glioma patient whose treatment included an IDH1 peptide vaccine. These TCRs come from a woman in her twenties or thirties with glioma. Some clones in this sample may be carry-over from other donors' samples.

The CDR3, as DNA: TGTGCCAGCAGTCGTGACGGGGCTGCGGGCAATCAGCCCCAGCATTTT. Translation gives CASSRDGAAGNQPQHF. This chain links TRBV5-6 with TRBJ1-5; D may be TRBD1 (5 bases). The germline V gene has CDR1 SGHDT and CDR2 YYEEEE. Trimming took 5 bases from V and 2 from J, leaving 17 bases between them. The length of the CDR3 is 16 residues. Drawing the rest from reference TRBV5-6 and TRBJ1-5, the complete variable domain is DAGVTQSPTHLIKTRGQQVTLRCSPKSGHDTVSWYQQALGQGPQFIFQYYEEEERQRGNFPDRFSGHQFPNYSSELNVNALLLGDSALYLCASSRDGAAGNQPQHFGDGTRLSIL.

V and J are TRBV30 and TRBJ1-5, with D hard to call. Germline values: CDR1 GTSNPN, CDR2 SVGIG (reference sequence). V shed 1 base and J shed 4 bases, with 8 bases lying between them. The CDR3 is 13 residues long. The CDR3, as DNA: TGTGCCTGGAGTGAGGGCTTTAATCAGCCCCAGCATTTT. Translated: CAWSEGFNQPQHF.

The J gene is TRBJ2-5, the V gene TRBV27, with TRBD2 matching over 8 bases. The CDR3 length is 15 residues. Germline CDR1 MNHEY, CDR2 SMNVEV (reference sequence). The V and J ends lost 7 bases and 1 base, in that order; junction bases with no gene match: 8. The CDR3 DNA reads as TGTGCCAGCAACCCGGGGGGGCCAGGCCAAGAGACCCAGTACTTC. Amino acid sequence: CASNPGGPGQETQYF.

The J gene is TRBJ1-2, the V gene TRBV7-9; 7 bases agree with TRBD1. The length of the CDR3 is 15 residues. V lost 0 bases to trimming and J lost 6 bases; unmatched junction nucleotides: 7. Germline assignment: CDR1 SEHNR and CDR2 FQNEAQ (reference sequence). CDR3 bases: TGTGCCAGCAGCTTAGCGTCAGACAGGGACCATGGCTACACCTTC. Its translation is CASSLASDRDHGYTF.

V is TRBV30 and J is TRBJ2-5; 7 bases are shared with TRBD2. Germline V lookup: CDR1 GTSNPN, CDR2 SVGIG (reference sequence). This CDR3 spans 13 amino acids. The junction had 4 bases not matched to a gene; V was cut back by 5 bases and J by 1 base. CDR3 DNA sequence: TGTGCCTGGGTCCAGCGGGGCCAAGAGACCCAGTACTTC. Its translation is CAWVQRGQETQYF. The full variable domain, its missing parts supplied by reference TRBV30 and TRBJ2-5, is SQTIHQWPATLVQPVGSPLSLECTVEGTSNPNLYWYRQAAGRGLQLLFYSVGIGQISSEVPQNLSASRPQDRQFILSSKKLLLSDSGFYLCAWVQRGQETQYFGPGTRLLVL.

V gene TRBV11-2 combines with J gene TRBJ1-1; D gene ambiguous. Per germline, CDR1 SGHAT and CDR2 FQNNGV. CDR3 size: 16 residues. With 5 bases removed from V and 2 bases from J, the gap between germline ends came to 18 bases. CDR3 DNA sequence: TGTGCCAGCAGCCACCCAGATAGCCTGGGAAACACTGAAGCTTTCTTT. It encodes CASSHPDSLGNTEAFF.

This rearrangement joins TRBV13 to TRBJ2-1; 7 bases are a match to TRBD2. The CDR3 consists of 16 residues. The germline V gene encodes CDR1 PRHDT and CDR2 FYEKMQ (reference sequence). With 2 bases clipped from V and 5 bases from J, the junction kept 9 bases outside the gene matches. In DNA form, the CDR3 reads TGTGCCAGCAGCTTATTTCGTAGGACTAGACACAATGAGCAGTTCTTC. It codes for CASSLFRRTRHNEQFF.

The chain couples TRBV6-5 to TRBJ1-2; 9 bases align to TRBD1. This CDR3 comprises 14 residues. V lost 0 bases, J lost 6 bases, and 2 bases stayed unmatched. The germline gives CDR1 MNHEY, CDR2 SVGAGI. CDR3 loop: CASSYSGDRDGYTF. The CDR3 DNA sequence: TGTGCCAGCAGTTACTCGGGGGACAGGGATGGCTACACCTTC.

This clone occurred a few times. This rearrangement joins TRBV10-2 to TRBJ1-1; possible D gene TRBD1, 5 bases. The CDR3 loop spans 14 amino acids. Germline V gene lookup returns CDR1 WSHSY and CDR2 SAAADI. Trimming took 7 bases from V and 5 from J, leaving 17 bases between them. CDR3 amino acids: CASKERTRGTEAFF. For the CDR3, the DNA is TGCGCCAGCAAAGAACGGACCCGGGGGACTGAAGCTTTCTTT.

The gene calls are TRBV5-1 and TRBJ2-5; D ambiguous. Between the trimmed V and J ends, which lost 0 bases and 1 base, there was a span of 10 bases. The CDR3 spans 15 residues. From germline, CDR1 is SGHRS and CDR2 YFSETQ. This CDR3 is CASSLVQATQETQYF. The CDR3 DNA is TGCGCCAGCAGCTTGGTCCAGGCCACCCAAGAGACCCAGTACTTC.

The rearrangement links TRBV29-1 to TRBJ2-1; 7 bases fit TRBD2. The V segment lost 6 bases and the J segment 0 bases; nucleotides outside the gene matches: 8. The CDR3 is 15 amino acids. Germline V lookup: CDR1 SQVTM, CDR2 ANQGSEA. CDR3 DNA sequence: TGCAGCGTGCTAGCGGTCCAGAGCTCCTACAATGAGCAGTTCTTC. Amino acid sequence: CSVLAVQSSYNEQFF.